This T cell receptor (beta chain) appears in the sequencing data of a study of cytomegalovirus exposure and HLA in healthy donors. In the case of this clone: The target antigen is unknown.

The PCR used 60 Vbeta and 13 Jbeta primers. The data were produced by immunoSEQ multiplex PCR, yet TCRdb's version contains in-frame clones alone and is incomplete. The sample holds some 170,000 clones, over 70% seen once. The length of the CDR3 is 15 residues. Looked up from germline, CDR1 is MNHEY and CDR2 is SVGAGI. V lost 5 bases and J 8 bases, leaving 21 bases between the germline ends. Healthy bone marrow donors formed the donor group. Broader study findings: A further, later analysis showed that HLA-associated TCR beta chains (compared with equally common others) were more clonally expanded. Later analysis identified a missense DCLRE1C variant that was linked to TCR beta V- and J-gene trimming. A later analysis by the authors found several of the most significant clusters apparently linked to common viral pathogens.

Sequencing was done on a sample of PBMCs. V and J are TRBV6-5 and TRBJ1-1; weak D call: TRBD1 (6 bases). The sequence was collected from a male donor in good health and CMV-seronegative. The CDR3 sequence: CASSHTTQGRAEAFF. The CDR3 DNA reads TGTGCCAGCAGTCATACGACACAGGGAAGGGCCGAAGCTTTCTTT.